The 17 T cell receptor beta chains below all came from one sample that was sequenced in a study of T cell responses to AZD1222 COVID-19 vaccine. Sequencing used immunoSEQ multiplex PCR; TCRdb keeps in-frame clones, though not all of them. The sample carries some 200,000 clones, roughly 92% recorded once. The material was peripheral blood, obtained 28 days after the second AZD1222 dose. The receptors here all came from an adult who received the AZD1222 COVID-19 vaccine.

J is TRBJ2-5 and V is TRBV19; 9 nucleotides agree with TRBD1. V lost 10 bases and J lost 9; bases outside the gene matches: 18. This CDR3 comprises 15 residues. Germline loops: CDR1 LNHDA, CDR2 SQIVND (reference sequence). CDR3 region: CATLPSGQGSWAQYF. Written as DNA, the CDR3 is TGTGCCACCCTCCCATCGGGACAGGGATCATGGGCCCAGTACTTC.

The chain combines TRBV6-2 or TRBV6-3 with TRBJ1-1, with unresolved D. This CDR3 has 13 amino acids. V lost 4 bases to trimming and J lost 10 bases, with 16 bases between them. From germline, CDR1 is MNHEY and CDR2 SVGEGT. This chain's CDR3 is CASSSLAGRTAFF. DNA for the CDR3: TGTGCCAGCAGTTCTTTGGCAGGTCGAACAGCTTTCTTT.

The chain uses TRBV6-5 and TRBJ2-7, with no clear D. V was clipped by 8 bases and J by 3 bases, with 11 bases between them. This CDR3 has 12 amino acids. The germline V gene has CDR1 MNHEY and CDR2 SVGAGI. The CDR3 region has the DNA TGTGCCAGCTGTAACAGCCTCTACGAGCAGTACTTC. Its protein product is CASCNSLYEQYF.

The V gene is TRBV14, the J gene TRBJ1-5; D remains unclear. V shed 2 bases and J shed 2 bases, with 10 bases lying between them. In germline, CDR1 is SGHDN, CDR2 FVKESK. This CDR3 comprises 15 residues. This CDR3 is CASSQLGTGNQPQHF. The CDR3 DNA reads as TGTGCCAGCAGCCAACTGGGAACGGGCAATCAGCCCCAGCATTTT.

This chain links TRBV12-5 with TRBJ1-1; D ambiguous. Germline CDR1 is LGHNT and CDR2 is FRNRAP. The CDR3 is made up of 17 amino acids. With 0 bases removed from V and 0 bases from J, the gap between germline ends came to 14 bases. CDR3 amino acids: CASGLVLGRSMNTEAFF. CDR3 sequence (DNA): TGTGCTAGTGGTTTGGTTTTGGGCAGGTCTATGAACACTGAAGCTTTCTTT.

V is TRBV6-4 and J is TRBJ2-3; perhaps TRBD2 as D (7 bases). Germline V gene lookup returns CDR1 MRHNA and CDR2 SNTAGT. Deletions cut 2 bases from V and 2 bases from J, with 11 bases between. The CDR3 is 15 amino acids. For the CDR3, the DNA is TGTGCCAGCAGTGACCGGGGGGCGCTCACAGATACGCAGTATTTT. This sequence encodes CASSDRGALTDTQYF.

The V and J genes are TRBV11-3 and TRBJ2-1, with D unclear. The V and J ends lost 0 bases and 3 bases respectively, with 9 bases between them. There are 15 residues in the CDR3. Germline CDR1 and CDR2: SGHNT and YENEEA. The CDR3 region has the DNA TGTGCCAGCAGCTTAGAACACTCCGACTACAATGAGCAGTTCTTC. Its protein is CASSLEHSDYNEQFF.

The chain is built from TRBV19 and TRBJ2-2, with no clear D. Germline CDR1 and CDR2: LNHDA and SQIVND (reference sequence). The CDR3 contains 14 residues. The V end lost 9 bases, the J end lost 0 bases, and 11 bases lay between the germline ends. CDR3 in DNA: TGTGCCAGCGAGGACGGATCGAACACCGGGGAGCTGTTTTTT. Protein product: CASEDGSNTGELFF.

This rearrangement joins TRBV7-8 to TRBJ1-4; 9 bases agree with TRBD1. Germline V lookup: CDR1 SGHVS, CDR2 FQNEAQ. CDR3 length: 16 residues. Trimming cost V 3 bases and J 7 bases; bases outside gene matches: 9. CDR3 loop: CASSFGWGQGSEKLFF. The CDR3 DNA follows: TGTGCCAGCAGCTTTGGGTGGGGACAGGGCAGTGAAAAACTGTTTTTT.

The chain uses TRBV10-2 and TRBJ2-5, with D possibly being TRBD1 (6 bases). Germline V gives CDR1 WSHSY, CDR2 SAAADI. CDR3 length: 14 residues. V lost 6 bases and J 1 base, leaving 12 bases between the germline ends. DNA for the CDR3: TGCGCCAGCAGCAAGGCGGACAGCCAAGAGACCCAGTACTTC. It codes for CASSKADSQETQYF.

In its sample, this clone was seen once. The V gene is TRBV6-5, the J gene TRBJ2-1, with 7 bases matching TRBD1. The germline V gene has CDR1 MNHEY and CDR2 SVGAGI. Trimming removed 7 bases from V and 6 bases from J; junction bases left unmatched: 6. CDR3 size: 13 residues. CDR3 loop: CASTFAGGNEQFF. The CDR3 DNA sequence: TGTGCCAGCACTTTCGCAGGGGGCAATGAGCAGTTCTTC.

The V call is TRBV28, the J call TRBJ1-5; D not resolved. Trimming cost V 2 bases and J 6 bases, with 5 bases left between them. The CDR3 loop spans 12 amino acids. Germline CDR1 MDHEN, CDR2 SYDVKM. The CDR3 nucleotides read TGTGCCAGCAGTTTACTGGCTCAGCCCCAGCATTTT. Encoded protein: CASSLLAQPQHF. Full variable domain (rest looked up from reference TRBV28 and TRBJ1-5): DVKVTQSSRYLVKRTGEKVFLECVQDMDHENMFWYRQDPGLGLRLIYFSYDVKMKEKGDIPEGYSVSREKKERFSLILESASTNQTSMYLCASSLLAQPQHFGDGTRLSIL.

The CDR3 region is CASRQHQGAPAFF. CDR3 nucleotide sequence: TGTGCCAGCAGGCAACACCAGGGGGCTCCCGCTTTCTTT. The gene calls are TRBV2 and TRBJ1-1, with 8 bases that match TRBD1. With V trimmed by 6 bases and J by 11 bases, 11 bases remained unmatched. The germline V gene encodes CDR1 SNHLY and CDR2 FYNNEI. The CDR3 runs 13 residues.

V and J are TRBV5-1 and TRBJ2-5; D not certain. The CDR3 spans 13 residues. V dropped 4 bases and J dropped 5 bases, with 12 bases sitting between them. Per germline, CDR1 SGHRS and CDR2 YFSETQ. The CDR3 nucleotides read TGCGCCAGCAGCATCGACTCCGGGGAGACCCAGTACTTC. It specifies CASSIDSGETQYF.

This clone was found once. The V and J genes are TRBV5-6 and TRBJ1-2; 9 bases agree with TRBD1. The germline gives CDR1 SGHDT, CDR2 YYEEEE. The CDR3 spans 13 residues. V lost 4 bases and J lost 5; bases outside the gene matches: 3. CDR3 in amino acids: CASSLGTGYGYTF. Written as DNA, the CDR3 is TGTGCCAGCAGCCTCGGGACAGGGTATGGCTACACCTTC.

This sequence joins TRBV6-5 and TRBJ2-1; 8 nucleotides agree with TRBD2. Trimming at V came to 7 bases and at J to 10 bases, leaving 9 bases not matched to a gene. The CDR3 has 13 amino acids. Per germline, CDR1 MNHEY and CDR2 SVGAGI. CDR3 nucleotides: TGTGCCAGCAACGGGGGGGCCCCGACGGAGCAGTTCTTC. Translation gives CASNGGAPTEQFF.

Worth noting for this clone: Other DNA sequences from this sample encode an identical CDR3 as well. This chain connects TRBV12-3 or TRBV12-4 to TRBJ1-2; 7 nucleotides align to TRBD1. The CDR3 runs to 13 residues. With 5 bases clipped from V and 2 bases from J, the junction kept 2 bases outside the gene matches. In DNA, the CDR3 is TGTGCCAGCAGTCCGGGACAGAACTATGGCTACACCTTC. Encoded protein: CASSPGQNYGYTF.